This T cell receptor beta chain was sequenced for a study of cytomegalovirus exposure and HLA in healthy donors (dated by TCRdb to 2017 to 2019). General notes on the study: According to an earlier analysis of around 600 of the donors, roughly 180 million T cells yielded 117 million unique TCR beta sequences and around 300 Gb of sequence data. On average, roughly 240,000 unique TCR beta nucleotide sequences were sequenced per donor among roughly 430 genotyped donors of the cohort, with 15% to 20% of those sequences being non-productive. A later analysis re-examined previously published TCR beta repertoires from 610 or so donors and added high-resolution HLA genotyping to investigate patterns of TCR occurrence. All discovery cohort repertoires had been generated using a single sequencing platform. The number of typed donors differed by locus: about 620-640 for A, B, C, DRB1 and DQB1; 500 to 550 for DQA1; approximately 600 for DPA1; and some 470 for DPB1. HLA typing included class I and class II loci at four-digit resolution. In an earlier analysis of a few hundred of the donors, high-throughput TCR beta sequencing was used to judge whether each TCR beta V gene segment behaved as functional or pseudogenic. Besides the first cohort of roughly 660 subjects, a separate validation cohort made up of over a hundred different subjects was used. Of the 300 to 450 genotyped donors, 65% to 90% fell in the genetic ancestry cluster associated with self-reported Caucasian donors. The study profiled the T cell repertoires of 666 subjects by immunosequencing and related them to cytomegalovirus serostatus. Because of strong linkage in the cohort, 4 to 6 DR-DQ haplotypes were treated as single units for association and clustering. Rather than using new phenotypic data, the later analysis identified candidate immune exposures from TCR beta sequences and from how often those sequences occurred across donors. Donor age, sex, ethnicity and CMV serostatus were compiled together with the repertoire data. An early release that covered fewer than 750 HLA-typed donors contained approximately 300 gigabases of sequencing data and around 80 million unique TCR sequences. The aim of the study was to test whether cataloging public T cell receptors could identify signatures of past pathogen exposure. To predict cytomegalovirus infection status, the study combined high-throughput TCR immunosequencing, statistical association of individual TCRs with disease status, and machine learning. Genome-wide SNP genotypes for about three fifths of the roughly 670 donors were used in a later genetic analysis, which treated that subset as a discovery cohort. The research as a whole found: In a later analysis, TCR association rates were found to vary across HLA loci, with the most associated TCRs seen for DRB1 alleles and the fewest for HLA-C alleles. Presence/absence analyses assumed roughly uniform sequencing depth across donors, an assumption that may not hold. In an earlier analysis of 587 of the donors, most TCR beta V segments appeared in productive rearrangements about 87% or about 30% of the time, broadly matching IMGT annotations. A further reported finding was that TCR beta sequences accurately predicted the HLA-A and HLA-B alleles for most subjects in the first cohort. In the study, about 150 TCR beta chains were listed as associated with cytomegalovirus. A later analysis found that HLA-associated TCR beta chains were more clonally expanded and had lower generation probabilities than equally common non-associated chains. Some 15 rarely observed V segments, including chromosome 9 orphons, were excluded from the earlier analysis of almost 600 of the donors because counts were too low. The classifier was reported to diagnose cytomegalovirus status with high specificity and sensitivity in both the original cohort and the validation cohort. In vitro tests confirmed that a few of the cytomegalovirus-associated TCR beta chains recognize cytomegalovirus antigens. In a later analysis, some 18,000 TCR beta sequences were associated with specific HLA alleles at a false discovery rate of 0.05. When HLA alleles, especially DR and DQ, strongly co-occurred, attributing TCR associations to individual alleles was difficult. Because the 87-base-pair reads could not distinguish some IMGT-functional V segments, including TRBV6-2 and TRBV6-3, those segments were excluded. A later analysis found that most CMV-associated TCR beta chains appeared HLA-restricted, with HLA associations seemingly driven largely by CMV exposure. Immune exposure information for the cohort was limited to CMV serostatus. While some public TCRs were present in many individuals, most TCR sequences turned up only very rarely across donors. Correlated functional status among segregating V segments might be attributable to linkage disequilibrium, but an unknown experimental factor could not be ruled out. A later genetic analysis reported fewer N-insertions in productive TCRs among donors in an Asian-associated ancestry cluster than the roughly 720-donor mean. This cohort had only TCR beta chains sequenced, and the lack of alpha or paired-chain data limited which features could be detected. A later genetic analysis associated a missense DCLRE1C variant with V-gene and J-gene trimming of TCR beta chains, and an independent cohort replicated the association. The sequencing pipeline was judged likely to have produced a cluster of highly shared sequence variants as a technical artifact. The authors suggested that the approach could potentially be generalized to other disease states and immunological phenotypes. Because some donors lacked HLA typing at each locus, the association tests relied only on the typed subset. Several of the top co-occurrence clusters appeared to be linked to parvovirus B19, influenza, CMV and Epstein-Barr virus, according to a later analysis.

The germline V gene (reference sequence) supplies CDR1 GTSNPN and CDR2 SVGIG. V gives up 2 bases and J gives up 4 bases, and the segment between their germline ends measures 12 bases. The CDR3 goes from the cysteine to the phenylalanine over 14 residues. Only the CDR3 DNA stays, 42 bases, in frame from base 1. A word on this clone: Its antigen has not been determined. No base qualities exist here, and no much larger clone lies one base off it.

The cohort comprised 670 or so healthy bone marrow donors. All cohort members were sampled while nominally healthy, although unrecorded immune exposures were likely present. The donor tested CMV seronegative, placing the donor among the approximately 400 seronegative members of the cohort. A peripheral blood sample was collected from each donor, and TCR beta sequencing was performed on peripheral blood mononuclear cells. The Qiagen DNeasy Blood Extraction Kit was used to extract genomic DNA from the blood cell samples. The method behind the library was the immunoSEQ multiplex PCR assay. For the multiplex PCR, a mixture combining 60 forward primers for TCR Vbeta segments and 13 reverse primers for TCR Jbeta segments was used. Amplification of the CDR3 region of rearranged TCR beta genes was performed with a multiplex PCR assay on genomic DNA. Amplified TCR beta libraries were sequenced as 87-base-pair reads on the Illumina HiSeq System. The original pipeline was this. In a later analysis, about 80 million unique TCR beta chains were counted across the approximately 640 repertoires, and roughly 11 million of these chains were shared by at least two donors. A nearest-neighbor algorithm error-corrected the raw reads and collapsed the reads into unique sequences, merging closely related sequences to remove PCR and sequencing errors. V, D and J gene segments were assigned by aligning CDR3 sequences to IMGT reference sequences. Each retained sequence needed at least a six-nucleotide match to both a V gene segment and a J gene segment. Rearrangements were called productive when the CDR3 lacked stop codons and stayed in frame with V and J; all others were non-productive. CDR3 was defined by IMGT convention, running from the second conserved V-encoded cysteine to the conserved J-encoded phenylalanine. The earlier analysis of fewer than 750 of the donors excluded sequences that lacked an unambiguous match to a single V gene segment. In an earlier analysis of several hundred of the donors, a V segment was called functional when productive rearrangements were above 56.7%, and segregating when the standard deviation between donors exceeded 5%. A statistical classification framework was built for diagnosing cytomegalovirus status from the catalog of TCR beta chain sequences. V and J gene assignment, in a later analysis, came from comparing TCR nucleotide sequences with IMGT/GENE-DB human TR gene sequences. The TCRdist pipeline was used in a later analysis to assign CDR3 sequences and most-parsimonious VDJ recombination scenarios. In a later analysis, every TCR beta chain was defined by the combination of its CDR3 amino acid sequence and its V-gene family, and reads without a unique V-gene family were dropped. To address suspected cross-contamination and a sequencing artifact, a later analysis removed 550 to 750 highly shared, low-generation-probability nucleotide sequences. In a later analysis, a clonal expansion index was calculated for each public chain from normalized within-repertoire ranks of inferred template counts. In a later analysis, generation probabilities were computed with a VDJ recombination model fitted to out-of-frame rearrangements, and the resulting probabilities were checked against IGoR. In a later analysis, hypergeometric tests were used to score TCR-TCR, TCR-HLA and TCR-CMV co-occurrence, with a repertoire-size bias correction applied to TCR pairs. False discovery rates were estimated in a later analysis by permuting HLA or CMV assignments 20 times. In a later analysis, co-occurring TCRs were grouped with DBSCAN, and TCRdist sequence similarity was added when clustering was performed within HLA-allele-positive subsets. Co-occurrence clustering excluded repertoires with fewer than 30,000 or more than 120,000 public chains, plus five with anomalous nucleotide sharing. This immuneACCESS table, as held by TCRdb, lists in-frame sequences with V and J called but not all clones. Of the missing ones, under half trace to an unresolved V gene in checked studies; the others have no known cause. V and J calls plus clone size are reproduced from that table; the DNA served to infer D and trimming. The sample table records about 140,000 clones; over 60% of these occur just once. The ten largest make up approximately 1.8% of the sample.

This receptor was identified in a man aged 35 to 55 in good health and CMV-seronegative. Sample: PBMCs. The rearrangement joined TRBV30 to TRBJ2-1, with a tentative D gene TRBD2 over 5 matching bases. The CDR3 in this case is CAWSYGLEYNEQFF. At the DNA level, the sequence is TGTGCCTGGAGTTACGGACTGGAGTACAATGAGCAGTTCTTC.